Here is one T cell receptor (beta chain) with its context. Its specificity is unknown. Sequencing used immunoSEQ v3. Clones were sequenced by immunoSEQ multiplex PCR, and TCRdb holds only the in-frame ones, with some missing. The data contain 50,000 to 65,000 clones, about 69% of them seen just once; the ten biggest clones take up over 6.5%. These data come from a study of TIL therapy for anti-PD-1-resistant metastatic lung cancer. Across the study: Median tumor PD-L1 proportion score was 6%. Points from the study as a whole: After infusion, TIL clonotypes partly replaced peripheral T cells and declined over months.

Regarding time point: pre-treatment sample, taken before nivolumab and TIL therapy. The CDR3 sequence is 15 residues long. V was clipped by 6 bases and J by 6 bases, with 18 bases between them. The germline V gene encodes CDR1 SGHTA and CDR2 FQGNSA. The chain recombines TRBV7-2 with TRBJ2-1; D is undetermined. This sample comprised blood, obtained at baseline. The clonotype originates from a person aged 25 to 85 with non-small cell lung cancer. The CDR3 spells CASSPDRSYTNEQFF. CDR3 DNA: TGTGCCAGCAGTCCTGACCGTTCATATACCAATGAGCAGTTCTTC. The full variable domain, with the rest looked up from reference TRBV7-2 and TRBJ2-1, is GAGVSQSPSNKVTEKGKDVELRCDPISGHTALYWYRQSLGQGLEFLIYFQGNSAPDKSGLPSDRFSAERTGGSVSTLTIQRTQQEDSAVYLCASSPDRSYTNEQFFGPGTRLTVL.